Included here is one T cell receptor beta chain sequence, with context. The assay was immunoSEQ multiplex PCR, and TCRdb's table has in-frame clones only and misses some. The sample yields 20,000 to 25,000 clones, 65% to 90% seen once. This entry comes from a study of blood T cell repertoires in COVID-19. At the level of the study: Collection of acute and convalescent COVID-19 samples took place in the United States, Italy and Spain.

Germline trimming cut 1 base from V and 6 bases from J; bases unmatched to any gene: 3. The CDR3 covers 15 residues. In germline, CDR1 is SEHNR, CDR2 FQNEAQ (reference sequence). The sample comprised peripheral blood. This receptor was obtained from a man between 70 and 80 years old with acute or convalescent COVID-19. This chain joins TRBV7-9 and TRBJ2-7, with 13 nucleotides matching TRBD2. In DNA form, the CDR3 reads TGTGCCAGCAGCTTAGGGACTAGCGGGAGAAGCGAGCAGTACTTC. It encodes CASSLGTSGRSEQYF.